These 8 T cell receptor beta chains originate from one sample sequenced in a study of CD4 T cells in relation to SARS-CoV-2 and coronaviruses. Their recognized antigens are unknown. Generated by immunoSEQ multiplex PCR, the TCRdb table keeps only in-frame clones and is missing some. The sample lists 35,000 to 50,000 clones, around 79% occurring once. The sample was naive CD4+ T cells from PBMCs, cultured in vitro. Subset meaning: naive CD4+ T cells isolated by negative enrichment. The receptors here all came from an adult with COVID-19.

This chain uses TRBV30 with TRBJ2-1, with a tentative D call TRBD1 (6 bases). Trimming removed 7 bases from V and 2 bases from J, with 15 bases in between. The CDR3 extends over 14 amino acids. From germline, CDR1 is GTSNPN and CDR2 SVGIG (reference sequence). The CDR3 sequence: CASAGDRPYNEQFF. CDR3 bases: TGTGCCTCCGCGGGTGACAGGCCCTACAATGAGCAGTTCTTC.

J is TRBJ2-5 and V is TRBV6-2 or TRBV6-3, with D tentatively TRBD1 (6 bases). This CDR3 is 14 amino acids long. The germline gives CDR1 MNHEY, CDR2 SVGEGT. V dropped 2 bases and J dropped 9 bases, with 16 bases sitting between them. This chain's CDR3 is CASSYGAGAGAQYF. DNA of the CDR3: TGTGCCAGCAGTTACGGGGCAGGGGCCGGGGCCCAGTACTTC.

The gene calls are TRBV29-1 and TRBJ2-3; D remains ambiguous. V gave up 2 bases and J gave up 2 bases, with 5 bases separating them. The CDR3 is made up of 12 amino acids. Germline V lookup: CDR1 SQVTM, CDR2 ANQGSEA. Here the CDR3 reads CSVESYTDTQYF. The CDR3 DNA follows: TGCAGCGTTGAATCCTACACAGATACGCAGTATTTT.

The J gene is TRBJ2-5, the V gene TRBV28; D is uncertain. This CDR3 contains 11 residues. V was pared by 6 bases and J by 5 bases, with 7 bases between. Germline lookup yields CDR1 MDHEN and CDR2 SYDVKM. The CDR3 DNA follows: TGTGCCAGCAGCACGCTGGAGACCCAGTACTTC. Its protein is CASSTLETQYF. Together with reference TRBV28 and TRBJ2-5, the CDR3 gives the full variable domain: DVKVTQSSRYLVKRTGEKVFLECVQDMDHENMFWYRQDPGLGLRLIYFSYDVKMKEKGDIPEGYSVSREKKERFSLILESASTNQTSMYLCASSTLETQYFGPGTRLLVL.

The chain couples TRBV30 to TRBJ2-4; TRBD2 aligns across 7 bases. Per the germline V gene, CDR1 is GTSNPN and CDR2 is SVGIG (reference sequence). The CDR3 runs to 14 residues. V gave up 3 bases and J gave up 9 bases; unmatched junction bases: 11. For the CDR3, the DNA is TGTGCCTGGAGCGAGGCTAGCGGAAGGACCATTCAGTACTTC. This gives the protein CAWSEASGRTIQYF.

The CDR3 loop is CASSNAGGGSYGYTF. DNA of the CDR3: TGTGCCAGCAGTAACGCAGGGGGAGGAAGCTATGGCTACACCTTC. The chain combines TRBV6-5 with TRBJ1-2; the match to TRBD1 covers 7 bases. The germline V gene encodes CDR1 MNHEY and CDR2 SVGAGI. V shed 5 bases and J 4 bases; nucleotides not matched to a gene: 10. The CDR3 covers 15 residues.

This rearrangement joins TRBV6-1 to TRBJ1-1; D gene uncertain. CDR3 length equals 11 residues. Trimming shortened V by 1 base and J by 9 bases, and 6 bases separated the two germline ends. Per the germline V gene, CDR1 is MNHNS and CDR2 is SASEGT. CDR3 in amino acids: CASSEVRKAFF. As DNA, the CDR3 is TGTGCCAGCAGTGAAGTACGGAAAGCTTTCTTT.

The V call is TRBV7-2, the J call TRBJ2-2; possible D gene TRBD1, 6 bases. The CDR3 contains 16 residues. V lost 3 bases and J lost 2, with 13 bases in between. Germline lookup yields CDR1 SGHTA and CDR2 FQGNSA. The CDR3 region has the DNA TGTGCCAGCAGCTTTTGGATACAGGGAAACACCGGGGAGCTGTTTTTT. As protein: CASSFWIQGNTGELFF.